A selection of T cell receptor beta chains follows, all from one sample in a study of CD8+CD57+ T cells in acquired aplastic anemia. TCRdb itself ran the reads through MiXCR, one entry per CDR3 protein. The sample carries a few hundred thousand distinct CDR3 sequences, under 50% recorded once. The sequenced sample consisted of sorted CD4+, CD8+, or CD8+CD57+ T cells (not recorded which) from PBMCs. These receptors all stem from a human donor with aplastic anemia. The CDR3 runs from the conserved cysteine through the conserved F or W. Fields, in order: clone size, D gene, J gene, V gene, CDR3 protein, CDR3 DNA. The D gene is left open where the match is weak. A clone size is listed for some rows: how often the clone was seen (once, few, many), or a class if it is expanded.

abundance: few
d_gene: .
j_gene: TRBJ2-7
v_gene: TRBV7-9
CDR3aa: CASSLTDRYEQYF
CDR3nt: TGTGCCAGCAGCTTGACGGACAGATACGAGCAGTACTTC

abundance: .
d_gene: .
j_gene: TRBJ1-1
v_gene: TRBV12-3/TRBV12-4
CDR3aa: CASSWSRGTEAFF
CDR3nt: TGTGCCAGCAGCTGGTCGAGGGGGACTGAAGCTTTCTTT

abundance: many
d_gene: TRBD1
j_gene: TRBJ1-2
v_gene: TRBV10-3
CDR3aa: CAISEITGTGNGYTF
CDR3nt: TGTGCCATCAGTGAGATAACCGGGACAGGGAATGGCTACACCTTC

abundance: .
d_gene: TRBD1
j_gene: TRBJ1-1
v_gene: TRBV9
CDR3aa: CASSVAQGDTEAFF
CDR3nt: TGTGCCAGCAGCGTAGCACAGGGGGACACTGAAGCTTTCTTT

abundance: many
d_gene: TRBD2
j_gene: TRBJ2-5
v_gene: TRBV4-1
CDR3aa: CASSHFDRGGQETQYF
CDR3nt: TGCGCCAGCAGCCATTTTGACCGGGGAGGGCAAGAGACCCAGTACTTC

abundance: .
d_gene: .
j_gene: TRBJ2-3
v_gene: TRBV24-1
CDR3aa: CATSATGELADTQYF
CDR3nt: TGTGCCACCAGTGCAACGGGTGAGCTCGCAGATACGCAGTATTTT

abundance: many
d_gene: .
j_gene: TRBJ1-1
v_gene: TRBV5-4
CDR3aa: CASAQDMNTEAFF
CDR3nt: TGTGCCAGCGCCCAGGATATGAACACTGAAGCTTTCTTT

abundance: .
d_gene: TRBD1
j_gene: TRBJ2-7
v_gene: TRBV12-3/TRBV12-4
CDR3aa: CACRQGANEQYF
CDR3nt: TGTGCCTGCAGACAGGGAGCAAATGAGCAGTACTTC

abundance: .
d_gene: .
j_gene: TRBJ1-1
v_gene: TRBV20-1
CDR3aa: CSAKALRGGPDTEAFF
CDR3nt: TGCAGTGCTAAGGCCCTTAGGGGGGGGCCGGACACTGAAGCTTTCTTT

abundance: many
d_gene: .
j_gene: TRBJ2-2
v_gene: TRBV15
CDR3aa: CATSRDLSGELFF
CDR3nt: TGTGCCACCAGCAGAGATCTCTCCGGGGAGCTGTTTTTT

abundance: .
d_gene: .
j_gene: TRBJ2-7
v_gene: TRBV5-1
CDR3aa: CASTRDTSSYEQYF
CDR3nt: TGCGCCAGCACCCGGGACACGAGCTCCTACGAGCAGTACTTC

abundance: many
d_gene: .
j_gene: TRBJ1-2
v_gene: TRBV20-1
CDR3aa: CSARSPRRGYTF
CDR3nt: TGCAGTGCTAGATCCCCCCGTCGTGGCTACACCTTC

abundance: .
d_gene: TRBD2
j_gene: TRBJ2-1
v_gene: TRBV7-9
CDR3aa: CASSRPGLAGSEQFF
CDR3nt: TGTGCCAGCAGTCGTCCGGGACTAGCGGGGTCTGAGCAGTTCTTC

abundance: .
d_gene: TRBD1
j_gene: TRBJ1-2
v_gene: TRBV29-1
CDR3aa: CSAHDRGLGYGYTF
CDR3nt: TGCAGCGCTCACGATAGGGGGCTTGGCTATGGCTACACCTTC

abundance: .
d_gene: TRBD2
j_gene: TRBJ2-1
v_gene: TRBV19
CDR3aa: CASSLIFGSGGAGNEQFF
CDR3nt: TGTGCCAGTAGTCTCATCTTCGGAAGCGGGGGGGCCGGGAATGAGCAGTTCTTC

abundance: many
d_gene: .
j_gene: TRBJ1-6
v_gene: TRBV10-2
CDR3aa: CASSDGVGSSPLHF
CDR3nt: TGCGCCAGCAGTGACGGGGTTGGCAGTTCACCCCTCCACTTT

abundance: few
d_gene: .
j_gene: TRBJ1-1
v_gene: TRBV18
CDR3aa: CASSPFGLTNTEAFF
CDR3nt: TGTGCCAGCTCACCATTCGGATTAACGAACACTGAAGCTTTCTTT

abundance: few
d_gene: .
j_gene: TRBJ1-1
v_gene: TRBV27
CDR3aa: CASSLIAGYTEAFF
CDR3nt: TGTGCCAGCAGTTTAATCGCGGGGTACACTGAAGCTTTCTTT

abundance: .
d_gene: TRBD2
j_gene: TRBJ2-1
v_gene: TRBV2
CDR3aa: CASSVEGAGAVVF
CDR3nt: TGTGCCAGCAGTGTAGAAGGGGCGGGAGCAGTGGTCTTC

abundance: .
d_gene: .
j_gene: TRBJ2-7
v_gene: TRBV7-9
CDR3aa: CASSIDRTGKLYEQYF
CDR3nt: TGTGCCAGCAGCATCGACAGAACAGGGAAACTCTACGAGCAGTACTTC

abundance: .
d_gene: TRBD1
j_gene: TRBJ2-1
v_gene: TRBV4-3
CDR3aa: CASSHVGTGYINEQFF
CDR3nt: TGCGCCAGCAGCCATGTAGGGACAGGGTACATTAATGAGCAGTTCTTC

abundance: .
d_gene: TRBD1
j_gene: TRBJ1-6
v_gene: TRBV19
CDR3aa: CASSLGTGYSPLHF
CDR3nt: TGTGCCAGTAGTCTGGGGACAGGATATTCACCCCTCCACTTT

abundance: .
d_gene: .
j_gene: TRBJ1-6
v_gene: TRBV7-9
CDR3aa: CASSPDSWSPLHF
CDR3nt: TGTGCCAGCAGCCCGGACAGTTGGTCACCCCTCCACTTT

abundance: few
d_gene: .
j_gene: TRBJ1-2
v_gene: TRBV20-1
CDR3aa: CSARTGTSGRTNGYTF
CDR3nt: TGCAGTGCTAGAACCGGGACATCCGGGCGCACCAATGGCTACACCTTC

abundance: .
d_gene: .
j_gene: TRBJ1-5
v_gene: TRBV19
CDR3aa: CASSMGGFNQPQHF
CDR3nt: TGTGCCAGTAGTATGGGGGGGTTCAATCAGCCCCAGCATTTT

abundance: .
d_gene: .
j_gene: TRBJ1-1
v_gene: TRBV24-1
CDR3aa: CATSNPLGTEAFF
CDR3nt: TGTGCCACCAGTAACCCACTGGGCACTGAAGCTTTCTTT

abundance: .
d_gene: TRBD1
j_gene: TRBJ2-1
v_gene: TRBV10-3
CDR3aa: CAISSRSTGARHNEQFF
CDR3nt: TGTGCCATCAGCTCGAGATCGACAGGGGCAAGGCACAATGAGCAGTTCTTC

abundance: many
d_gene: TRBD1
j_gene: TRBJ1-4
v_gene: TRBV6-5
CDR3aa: CASSSTKTGANEKLFF
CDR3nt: TGTGCCAGCAGTTCGACAAAGACAGGGGCGAATGAAAAACTGTTTTTT

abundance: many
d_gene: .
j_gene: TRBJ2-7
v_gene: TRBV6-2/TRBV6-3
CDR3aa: CASSYRRYEQYF
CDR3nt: TGTGCCAGCAGTTACAGGCGCTACGAGCAGTACTTC

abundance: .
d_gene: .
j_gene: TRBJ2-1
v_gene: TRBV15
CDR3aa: CASSQESVHNEQFF
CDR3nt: TGTGCCAGCAGCCAAGAAAGTGTTCACAATGAGCAGTTCTTC

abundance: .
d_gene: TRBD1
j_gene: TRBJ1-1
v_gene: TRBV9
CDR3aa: CASSVSTGSANTEASF
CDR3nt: TGTGCCAGCAGCGTCTCGACAGGGTCGGCGAACACTGAAGCTTCCTTT

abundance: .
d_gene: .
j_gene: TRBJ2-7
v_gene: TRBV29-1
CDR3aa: CSVVEDSYEQYF
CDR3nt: TGCAGCGTTGTAGAAGACTCCTACGAGCAGTACTTC

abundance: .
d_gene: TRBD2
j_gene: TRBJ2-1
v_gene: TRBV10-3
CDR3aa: CAISESTSGAQYNEQFF
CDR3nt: TGTGCCATCAGTGAATCGACTAGCGGGGCGCAATACAATGAGCAGTTCTTC

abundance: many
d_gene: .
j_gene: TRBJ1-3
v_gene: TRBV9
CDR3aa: CASSVVTPTNTIYF
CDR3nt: TGTGCCAGCAGCGTAGTAACCCCAACAAACACCATATATTTT

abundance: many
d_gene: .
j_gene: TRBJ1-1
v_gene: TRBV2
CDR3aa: CASSDRGFKVAFF
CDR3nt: TGTGCCAGCAGTGACAGGGGCTTCAAAGTGGCTTTCTTT

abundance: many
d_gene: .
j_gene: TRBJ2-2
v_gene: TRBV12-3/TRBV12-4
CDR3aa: CASSSDRTGELFF
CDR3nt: TGTGCCAGCAGTTCTGACAGAACCGGGGAGCTGTTTTTT

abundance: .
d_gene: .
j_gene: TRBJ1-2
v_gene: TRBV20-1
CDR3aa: CSVRAPHPDYGYTF
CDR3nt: TGCAGTGTCAGGGCACCTCACCCCGACTATGGCTACACCTTC

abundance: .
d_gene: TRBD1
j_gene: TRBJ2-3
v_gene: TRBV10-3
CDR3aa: CAISESKRGQGTQYF
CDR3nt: TGTGCCATCAGTGAGTCTAAGAGGGGGCAAGGTACGCAGTATTTT

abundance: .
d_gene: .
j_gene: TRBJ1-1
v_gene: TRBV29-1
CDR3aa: CSARTVAGTEAFF
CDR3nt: TGCAGCGCGCGGACAGTGGCGGGCACTGAAGCTTTCTTT

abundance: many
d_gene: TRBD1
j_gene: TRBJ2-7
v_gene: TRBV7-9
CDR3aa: CASSRGTGLNEQYF
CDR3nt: TGTGCCAGCAGCCGCGGGACAGGGTTGAACGAGCAGTACTTC

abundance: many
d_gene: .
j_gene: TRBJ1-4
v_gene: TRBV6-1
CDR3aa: CASRRVNEKLFF
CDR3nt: TGTGCCAGCCGCCGGGTGAATGAAAAACTGTTTTTT

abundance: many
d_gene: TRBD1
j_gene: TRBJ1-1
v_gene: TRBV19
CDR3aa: CASSEDRENTKAFF
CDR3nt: TGTGCCAGTAGTGAGGACAGGGAGAACACTAAAGCTTTCTTT

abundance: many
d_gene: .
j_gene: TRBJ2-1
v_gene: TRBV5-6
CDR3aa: CASSRYLGRINEQFF
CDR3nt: TGTGCCAGCAGCCGATACCTAGGGAGGATTAATGAGCAGTTCTTC

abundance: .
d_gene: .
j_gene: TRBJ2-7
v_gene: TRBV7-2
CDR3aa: CASSLAVGVLYF
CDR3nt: TGTGCCAGCAGCTTAGCGGTCGGGGTTTTGTACTTC

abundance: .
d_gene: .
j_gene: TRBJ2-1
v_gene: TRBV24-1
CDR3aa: CATSDSGESEEQFF
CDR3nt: TGTGCCACCAGTGATTCGGGGGAATCGGAGGAGCAGTTCTTC

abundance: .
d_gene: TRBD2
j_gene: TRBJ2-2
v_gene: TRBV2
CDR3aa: CASSGLAVNTGELFF
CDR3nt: TGTGCCAGCAGTGGACTAGCGGTGAACACCGGGGAGCTGTTTTTT

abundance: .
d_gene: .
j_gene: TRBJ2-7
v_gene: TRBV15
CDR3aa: CATSRMTETYEQYF
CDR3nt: TGTGCCACCAGCAGAATGACAGAGACCTACGAGCAGTACTTC

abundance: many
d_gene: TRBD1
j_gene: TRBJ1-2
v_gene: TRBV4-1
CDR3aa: CASSREGTGAVRYTF
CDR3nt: TGCGCCAGCAGCCGTGAAGGCACAGGGGCTGTCCGCTACACCTTC